This T cell receptor (beta chain) was observed in a study of chemoradiotherapy in HPV16-positive cancers. Study-level information: Candidate HPV-specific T-cell clones and common TCR motifs came from functional assays in a couple of HPV16-positive patients.

On this clone itself: Antigen: not known.

With V trimmed by 5 bases and J by 3 bases, 9 bases remained unmatched. Germline CDR1 reads LNHDA; CDR2 reads SQIVND (reference sequence). This CDR3 has 15 amino acids. Using immunoSEQ multiplex PCR, the repertoire was profiled, and TCRdb retains in-frame clones only, with some absent. The sample lists roughly 14,000 clones; around nine tenths were seen once. Over chemoradiotherapy, repertoires were sampled more than once. Overall study results and limits: Non-HPV-specific T cells did not expand in tumors during treatment, whereas candidate HPV-specific clones and E7-related motifs did. Better recurrence-free survival went with HPV-responsive T-cell expansion in HPV16-positive patients.

The J gene is TRBJ1-1, the V gene TRBV19; 7 bases are shared with TRBD1. The clonotype was recovered from a human donor with HPV-associated anogenital cancer. The sample was tumor tissue, taken from a patient who underwent chemoradiotherapy. CDR3 nucleotide sequence: TGTGCCAGTAGTCCCCAAGCGGGACAGTACACTGAAGCTTTCTTT. Amino acid sequence: CASSPQAGQYTEAFF.